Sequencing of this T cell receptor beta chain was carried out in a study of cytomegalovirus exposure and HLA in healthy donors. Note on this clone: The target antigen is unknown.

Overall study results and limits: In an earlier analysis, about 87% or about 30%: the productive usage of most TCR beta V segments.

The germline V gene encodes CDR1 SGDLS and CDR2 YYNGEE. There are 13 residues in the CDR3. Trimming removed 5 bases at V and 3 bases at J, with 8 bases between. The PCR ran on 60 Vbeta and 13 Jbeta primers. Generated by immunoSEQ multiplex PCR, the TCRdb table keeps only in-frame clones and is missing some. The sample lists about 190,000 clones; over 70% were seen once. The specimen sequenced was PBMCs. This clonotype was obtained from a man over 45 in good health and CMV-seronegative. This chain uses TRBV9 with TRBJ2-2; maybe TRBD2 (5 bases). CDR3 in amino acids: CASSSSYTGELFF. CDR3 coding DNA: TGTGCCAGCAGTTCTAGCTACACCGGGGAGCTGTTTTTT.